A selection of T cell receptor beta chains follows, all from one sample in a study of blood T cell repertoires in COVID-19. The data were produced by immunoSEQ multiplex PCR, yet TCRdb's version contains in-frame clones alone and is incomplete. This table has a few hundred thousand clones, approximately 89% appearing once. Sequencing used peripheral blood. Every receptor here comes from a woman aged 60-70 years with COVID-19, enrolled during active disease. The CDR3 runs from the conserved cysteine through the conserved F or W. A D gene is named only where the DNA matches it firmly. Clone size is shown for a subset of rows, as once, few, many or a class of expanded clone.

j_call: TRBJ1-1; d_call: -; v_call: TRBV5-6; clone_size: -; cdr3_aa: CASSMGTEEAFF; cdr3_nt: TGTGCCAGCAGCATGGGAACCGAGGAAGCTTTCTTT
j_call: TRBJ1-6; d_call: -; v_call: TRBV3-1/TRBV3-2; clone_size: -; cdr3_aa: CASSQSASSYNSPLHF; cdr3_nt: TGTGCCAGCAGCCAAAGTGCTAGCTCCTATAATTCACCCCTCCACTTT
j_call: TRBJ2-3; d_call: -; v_call: TRBV5-1; clone_size: -; cdr3_aa: CASSLLIAGGTDTQYF; cdr3_nt: TGCGCCAGCAGCTTGTTAATCGCAGGGGGCACAGATACGCAGTATTTT
j_call: TRBJ2-1; d_call: TRBD2; v_call: TRBV5-6; clone_size: -; cdr3_aa: CASSYGGGEGEQFF; cdr3_nt: TGTGCCAGCAGCTACGGCGGGGGAGAGGGTGAGCAGTTCTTC
j_call: TRBJ1-5; d_call: TRBD1; v_call: TRBV6-5; clone_size: -; cdr3_aa: CASRTGGLSNQPQHF; cdr3_nt: TGTGCCAGCAGGACAGGGGGCTTAAGCAATCAGCCCCAGCATTTT
j_call: TRBJ1-2; d_call: -; v_call: TRBV6-5; clone_size: -; cdr3_aa: CASRDTINYGYTF; cdr3_nt: TGTGCCAGCCGGGACACGATTAACTATGGCTACACCTTC
j_call: TRBJ2-7; d_call: -; v_call: TRBV7-3; clone_size: -; cdr3_aa: CASSPESPNEQYF; cdr3_nt: TGTGCCAGCAGCCCTGAATCTCCTAACGAGCAGTACTTC
j_call: TRBJ1-1; d_call: TRBD1; v_call: TRBV13; clone_size: -; cdr3_aa: CASSLGTGDEEAFF; cdr3_nt: TGTGCCAGCAGCTTAGGGACAGGGGACGAGGAAGCTTTCTTT
j_call: TRBJ2-7; d_call: TRBD2; v_call: TRBV6-2/TRBV6-3; clone_size: -; cdr3_aa: CASSFTSGGTYEQYF; cdr3_nt: TGTGCCAGCAGCTTCACTAGCGGGGGAACCTACGAGCAGTACTTC
j_call: TRBJ1-2; d_call: TRBD1; v_call: TRBV18; clone_size: -; cdr3_aa: CASSPTGGTNYGYTF; cdr3_nt: TGTGCCAGCTCACCTACAGGGGGAACTAACTATGGCTACACCTTC
j_call: TRBJ1-3; d_call: -; v_call: TRBV4-2; clone_size: -; cdr3_aa: CASSQNRALGGNTIYF; cdr3_nt: TGTGCCAGCAGCCAAAACAGGGCCCTGGGTGGAAACACCATATATTTT
j_call: TRBJ1-3; d_call: -; v_call: TRBV19; clone_size: -; cdr3_aa: CASRQTETGNTIYF; cdr3_nt: TGTGCCAGTAGACAGACAGAAACTGGAAACACCATATATTTT
j_call: TRBJ2-7; d_call: TRBD1; v_call: TRBV7-2; clone_size: -; cdr3_aa: CASSLAGGTGGYEQYF; cdr3_nt: TGTGCCAGCAGCTTAGCTGGGGGGACAGGAGGCTACGAGCAGTACTTC
j_call: TRBJ2-5; d_call: TRBD2; v_call: TRBV30; clone_size: -; cdr3_aa: CAWSLLAGGPETQYF; cdr3_nt: TGTGCCTGGAGTCTACTAGCGGGGGGGCCTGAGACCCAGTACTTC
j_call: TRBJ1-6; d_call: -; v_call: TRBV5-6; clone_size: once; cdr3_aa: CASSPSNNSPLHF; cdr3_nt: TGTGCCAGCAGCCCCAGTAATAATTCACCCCTCCACTTT
j_call: TRBJ2-3; d_call: -; v_call: TRBV10-1; clone_size: -; cdr3_aa: CASSESGLPIEQYF; cdr3_nt: TGCGCCAGCAGTGAGTCCGGACTACCTATAGAGCAGTATTTT
j_call: TRBJ1-1; d_call: -; v_call: TRBV6-5; clone_size: -; cdr3_aa: CASIKKTGRIEAFF; cdr3_nt: TGTGCCAGCATCAAAAAGACAGGCCGTATTGAAGCTTTCTTT
j_call: TRBJ1-3; d_call: -; v_call: TRBV7-6; clone_size: -; cdr3_aa: CASSLYTGSGNTIYF; cdr3_nt: TGTGCCAGCAGCTTATATACAGGGAGCGGAAACACCATATATTTT
j_call: TRBJ1-5; d_call: -; v_call: TRBV7-9; clone_size: -; cdr3_aa: CASSLAGGSNQPQHF; cdr3_nt: TGTGCCAGCAGCTTAGCGGGGGGGAGCAATCAGCCCCAGCATTTT
j_call: TRBJ2-3; d_call: TRBD1; v_call: TRBV14; clone_size: -; cdr3_aa: CASSRGTGADTQYF; cdr3_nt: TGTGCCAGCAGTCGAGGGACAGGGGCAGATACGCAGTATTTT
j_call: TRBJ1-6; d_call: -; v_call: TRBV13; clone_size: -; cdr3_aa: CASSPPLSPLHF; cdr3_nt: TGTGCCAGCAGCCCCCCCCTTTCACCCCTCCACTTT
j_call: TRBJ2-5; d_call: TRBD2; v_call: TRBV3-1/TRBV3-2; clone_size: -; cdr3_aa: CASSLRVGGGLTQYF; cdr3_nt: TGTGCCAGCAGCCTCCGCGTTGGCGGGGGGTTGACCCAGTACTTC